This T cell receptor (beta chain) was obtained from a study of cytomegalovirus exposure and HLA in healthy donors. Notes on the study in general: In a later analysis, CMV-associated beta chains were mostly HLA-associated, it appeared.

In the case of this clone: Its antigen is as yet unknown.

The germline gives CDR1 SNHLY, CDR2 FYNNEI. The CDR3 covers 11 residues. The V gene lost 6 bases and the J gene lost 7 bases, with 7 bases spanning the gap. The PCR was carried out with 60 Vbeta primers and 13 Jbeta primers. Generated by immunoSEQ multiplex PCR, the TCRdb table keeps only in-frame clones and is missing some. Here the sample table reports tens of thousands of clones. This chain links TRBV2 with TRBJ2-1; D is unclear. This sequence was found in a woman aged 30 to 39 in good health and CMV-seronegative. The specimen was PBMCs. The CDR3 loop reads CASRGGNEQFF. CDR3 nucleotide sequence: TGTGCCAGCAGAGGCGGTAATGAGCAGTTCTTC.